This passage covers 3 T cell receptor beta chains from one sample sequenced in a study of blood T cell repertoires in COVID-19. Generated by immunoSEQ multiplex PCR, the TCRdb table keeps only in-frame clones and is missing some. This table has around 140,000 clones, 75% to 85% appearing once. Sequencing was carried out using peripheral blood. These TCRs come from a man aged 55-75 years with active or convalescent COVID-19.

The chain is built from TRBV30 and TRBJ1-1; no clear D gene. The V and J ends lost 3 bases and 3 bases respectively, with 11 bases between them. This CDR3 is built from 13 residues. Germline-derived CDR1 and CDR2 are GTSNPN and SVGIG (reference sequence). In DNA form, the CDR3 reads TGTGCCTGGAGCCATTCAGAGGACACTGAAGCTTTCTTT. Protein: CAWSHSEDTEAFF.

This chain uses TRBV18 with TRBJ1-1, with a possible D match to TRBD1 (5 bases). CDR1 is KGHSH and CDR2 is LQKENI in the germline V gene. The CDR3 is 18 amino acids. Trimming took 1 base from V and 2 from J, leaving 20 bases between them. DNA of the CDR3: TGTGCCAGCTCACCACGGGTTCAGGGCCCTCGCGGAAACACTGAAGCTTTCTTT. It translates to CASSPRVQGPRGNTEAFF.

The chain combines TRBV5-1 with TRBJ2-2; 10 nucleotides line up with TRBD1. There are 15 residues in the CDR3. J lost 7 bases, V lost 2 bases, and 5 bases had no gene match. CDR1 and CDR2 (germline): SGHRS, YFSETQ. The CDR3 here is CASSFDRGQGGELFF. CDR3 nucleotide sequence: TGCGCCAGCAGCTTTGACAGGGGGCAGGGCGGGGAGCTGTTTTTT.